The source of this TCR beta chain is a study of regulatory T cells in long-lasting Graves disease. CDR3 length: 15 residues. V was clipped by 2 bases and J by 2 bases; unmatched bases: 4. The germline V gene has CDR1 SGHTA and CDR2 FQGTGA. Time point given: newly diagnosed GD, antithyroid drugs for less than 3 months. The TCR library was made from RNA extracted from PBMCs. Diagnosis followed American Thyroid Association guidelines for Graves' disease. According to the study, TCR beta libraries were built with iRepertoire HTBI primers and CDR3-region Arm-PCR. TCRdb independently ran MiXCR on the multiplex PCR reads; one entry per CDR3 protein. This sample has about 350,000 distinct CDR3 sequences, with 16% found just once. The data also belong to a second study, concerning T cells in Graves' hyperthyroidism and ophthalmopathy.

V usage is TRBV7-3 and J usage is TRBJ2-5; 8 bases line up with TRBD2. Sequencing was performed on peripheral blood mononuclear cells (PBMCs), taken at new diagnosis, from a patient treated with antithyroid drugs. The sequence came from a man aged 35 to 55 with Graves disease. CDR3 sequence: CASSLHPGGQETQYF. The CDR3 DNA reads TGTGCCAGCAGCTTACATCCGGGGGGGCAAGAGACCCAGTACTTC.